Listed below are T cell receptor beta chains from one sample, sequenced in a study of OX40 agonist ivuxolimab in advanced cancers. Clones were sequenced by immunoSEQ multiplex PCR, and TCRdb holds only the in-frame ones, with some missing. The sample consists of 80,000 or so clones, approximately 86% of them appearing once. The sequenced sample was CD4+ or CD8+ T cells sorted from blood, obtained in a trial of the OX40 agonist ivuxolimab. The receptors come from an adult with an advanced solid tumor such as melanoma, head and neck, liver or kidney cancer. CDR3s include the opening cysteine and the closing phenylalanine or tryptophan. The D gene is left open where the match is weak. Expanded clones get a size class; other rows say once, few or many, or leave the size out.

>TRBV27|TRBJ1-2|-|15|TRBD1
TGTGCCAGCAGTTTGACGGGACAGGGAAGGGGCGTCTACACCTTC
CASSLTGQGRGVYTF
>TRBV28|TRBJ1-2|-|14|-
TGTGCCAGCAGCACGTCGGTGGCTAACTATGGCTACACCTTC
CASSTSVANYGYTF
>TRBV5-4|TRBJ2-7|-|14|TRBD1
TGTGCCAGCAGCAAGGACAGGTGGTCGGACGAGCAGTACTTC
CASSKDRWSDEQYF
>TRBV4-1|TRBJ2-2|-|17|TRBD2
TGCGCCAGCAGCCAACAAATAAGGACTAGCGCCACCGGGGAGCTGTTTTTT
CASSQQIRTSATGELFF
>TRBV18|TRBJ2-7|-|12|-
TGTGCCAGCTCACAAACAGGGTGGGAGCAGTACTTC
CASSQTGWEQYF
>TRBV6-5|TRBJ2-3|once|13|-
TGTGCCAGCAGCGTTACCAGCACAGATACGCAGTATTTT
CASSVTSTDTQYF
>TRBV4-2|TRBJ1-6|-|16|-
TGTGCCAGCAGCCAAGACGGTCAGGTTTATAATTCACCCCTCCACTTT
CASSQDGQVYNSPLHF
>TRBV4-2|TRBJ2-5|-|16|TRBD2
TGTGCCAGCAGCCAAGTCCGGGGACTAGCGGGGGGGACCCAGTACTTC
CASSQVRGLAGGTQYF
>TRBV2|TRBJ2-2|-|14|-
TGTGCCAGCATCCGGGGACAACCCTTCGGGGAGCTGTTTTTT
CASIRGQPFGELFF
>TRBV5-4|TRBJ1-1|once|15|TRBD1
TGTGCCAGCACCTTTGGACAGGGAGAGAACACTGAAGCTTTCTTT
CASTFGQGENTEAFF
>TRBV18|TRBJ1-1|once|15|-
TGTGCCAGCTCACCTCTCGGGGTCATGAACACTGAAGCTTTCTTT
CASSPLGVMNTEAFF
>TRBV10-3|TRBJ2-7|-|13|TRBD1
TGTGCCATCAGTGTCCGGGACAGCTACGAGCAGTACTTC
CAISVRDSYEQYF
>TRBV7-3|TRBJ2-2|once|17|-
TGTGCCAGCAGCTTAGGGACCAGTCGAGGGGGCACCGGGGAGCTGTTTTTT
CASSLGTSRGGTGELFF
>TRBV19|TRBJ2-3|-|15|-
TGTGCCAGTCAGCAGGTAGTCGGGGGCACAGATACGCAGTATTTT
CASQQVVGGTDTQYF
>TRBV11-2|TRBJ1-5|-|15|TRBD1
TGTGCCAGCAGCTTAGGGGACAGGGACAATCAGCCCCAGCATTTT
CASSLGDRDNQPQHF
>TRBV6-5|TRBJ1-3|-|11|-
TGTGCCAGCAGTAAGGGAGACACCATATATTTT
CASSKGDTIYF
>TRBV14|TRBJ2-4|-|14|TRBD1
TGTGCCAGCAGCTCCGGGACAGGGGCAAACATTCAGTACTTC
CASSSGTGANIQYF
>TRBV11-3|TRBJ2-3|-|14|-
TGTGCCAGCAGCTTAGATCCAAGCACAGATACGCAGTATTTT
CASSLDPSTDTQYF
>TRBV4-1|TRBJ2-2|-|17|TRBD2
TGCGCCAGCAGCCAAGAGCGAACGACTAGCAGGGCCGGGGAGCTGTTTTTT
CASSQERTTSRAGELFF
>TRBV9|TRBJ2-5|-|18|-
TGTGCCAGCGCCCCAAGGGGCAGTTCTATATCAGGCCAAGAGACCCAGTACTTC
CASAPRGSSISGQETQYF
>TRBV29-1|TRBJ2-7|-|14|TRBD1
TGCAGCGTTGCCCGCCGGACAGGGACCTACGAGCAGTACTTC
CSVARRTGTYEQYF
>TRBV5-1|TRBJ2-7|once|11|-
TGCGCCTCTGTAGGGGCGAACGAGCAGTACTTC
CASVGANEQYF
>TRBV4-1|TRBJ1-1|-|14|-
TGCGCCAGCAGCCAAGATAGACAGCGCACTGAAGCTTTCTTT
CASSQDRQRTEAFF
>TRBV18|TRBJ2-5|-|12|-
TGTGCCAGCTCACCGGACCAAGAGACCCAGTACTTC
CASSPDQETQYF
>TRBV28|TRBJ1-2|-|13|-
TGTGCCAGCCGGGGGCAACCTAACTATGGCTACACCTTC
CASRGQPNYGYTF
>TRBV11-2|TRBJ1-2|-|12|-
TGTGCCAGCAGCTATAGGGATTATGGCTACACCTTC
CASSYRDYGYTF
>TRBV7-2|TRBJ1-6|-|15|-
TGTGCCAGCAGCTTACTTCAGGGATATAATTCACCCCTCCACTTT
CASSLLQGYNSPLHF
>TRBV11-3|TRBJ2-7|once|14|-
TGTGCCAGCAGCTTAGACGGGCCCTACAACGAGCAGTACTTC
CASSLDGPYNEQYF
>TRBV7-2|TRBJ1-6|-|15|TRBD1
TGTGCCAGCAGCTTCGCCTGGACAGGAGGGTCACCCCTCCACTTT
CASSFAWTGGSPLHF
>TRBV28|TRBJ2-3|-|14|-
TGTGCCAGCAGATCTAGTTTTGCGGGAGATACGCAGTATTTT
CASRSSFAGDTQYF
>TRBV2|TRBJ2-3|-|14|-
TGTGCCAGCAGCGGGACGATCCGCACAGATACGCAGTATTTT
CASSGTIRTDTQYF
>TRBV30|TRBJ2-2|-|14|-
TGTGCCGGGGGTCGGACGGTGAACACCGGGGAGCTGTTTTTT
CAGGRTVNTGELFF
>TRBV10-3|TRBJ2-3|-|14|TRBD2
TGTGCCATTAATAGCGGGGCCGACATGGATACGCAGTATTTT
CAINSGADMDTQYF
>TRBV7-9|TRBJ1-2|-|14|TRBD1
TGTGCCAGCAGCCGAGGACAGGGGGCATATGGCTACACCTTC
CASSRGQGAYGYTF
>TRBV7-9|TRBJ2-5|-|13|-
TGTGCCAGCATGGATAGCGTAGCAGAGACCCAGTACTTC
CASMDSVAETQYF
>TRBV5-1|TRBJ1-5|-|14|TRBD1
TGCGCCAGAAAGGACAGGTATAGCAATCAGCCCCAGCATTTT
CARKDRYSNQPQHF
>TRBV19|TRBJ2-2|-|15|-
TGTGCCAGTAGTAAGTCCTTCGGGAACACCGGGGAGCTGTTTTTT
CASSKSFGNTGELFF
>TRBV6-5|TRBJ2-5|-|12|-
TGTGCCAGCAAGGGGGGTTCGGAGACCCAGTACTTC
CASKGGSETQYF
>TRBV7-3|TRBJ1-2|-|15|-
TGTGCCAGCAGCTCACTCAGGGGCCCCTTCTATGGCTACACCTTC
CASSSLRGPFYGYTF
>TRBV6-1|TRBJ1-3|-|17|TRBD1
TGTGCCAGCAGTGAATGGAGGGGGACAGGCTCTGGAAACACCATATATTTT
CASSEWRGTGSGNTIYF
>TRBV5-1|TRBJ2-3|-|17|TRBD2
TGCGCCAGCAGCTGGGCTAGCGGGAGGGAACTCACAGATACGCAGTATTTT
CASSWASGRELTDTQYF
>TRBV5-1|TRBJ2-5|once|15|TRBD2
TGCGCCAGCAGCTTGGGGGGAGGGTATGGAGAGACCCAGTACTTC
CASSLGGGYGETQYF
>TRBV30|TRBJ2-7|-|14|-
TGTGCCTGGAGATACCCGAGACTATTGGGGGAGCAGTACTTC
CAWRYPRLLGEQYF
>TRBV6-6|TRBJ2-2|-|15|TRBD2
TGTGCCACCCACCGAGGGCGGGGGGACACCGGGGAGCTGTTTTTT
CATHRGRGDTGELFF
>TRBV11-2|TRBJ1-2|-|15|-
TGTGCCAGCAGCTTAGACATCCAGCCTTCGGGTGGCTACACCTTC
CASSLDIQPSGGYTF
>TRBV30|TRBJ1-2|-|12|-
TGTGCCTTGACAACAGATAACTATGGCTACACCTTC
CALTTDNYGYTF
>TRBV4-1|TRBJ2-7|-|17|TRBD2
TGCGCCAGCAGCCAAGGGGGAGCGGGAGGGCGGATCTACGAGCAGTACTTC
CASSQGGAGGRIYEQYF
>TRBV15|TRBJ1-4|-|13|-
TGTGCCACCAGCTCTGGACACAATGAAAAACTGTTTTTT
CATSSGHNEKLFF
>TRBV7-9|TRBJ2-2|-|16|-
TGTGCCAGCAGCCAAATCGTCCAATGGGGCACCGGGGAGCTGTTTTTT
CASSQIVQWGTGELFF
>TRBV6-6|TRBJ2-5|-|14|-
TGTGCCAGCAGTTACGGACAATCGCAAGAGACCCAGTACTTC
CASSYGQSQETQYF
>TRBV5-5|TRBJ1-3|-|17|-
TGTGCCAGCAGCTTGTATGCGCGGGGCAGCTCTGGAAACACCATATATTTT
CASSLYARGSSGNTIYF
>TRBV7-2|TRBJ2-7|-|15|-
TGTGCCAGCAGCTTAGCGTCAGGGGCGCCGTACGAGCAGTACTTC
CASSLASGAPYEQYF
>TRBV5-8|TRBJ2-7|-|14|-
TGTGCCAGCAGCTTGCAGGGCGGAACCTACGAGCAGTACTTC
CASSLQGGTYEQYF
>TRBV19|TRBJ1-5|-|16|-
TGTGCCAGTAGTATAGGGGCAGGGGCCTTTGGGCAGCCCCAGCATTTT
CASSIGAGAFGQPQHF